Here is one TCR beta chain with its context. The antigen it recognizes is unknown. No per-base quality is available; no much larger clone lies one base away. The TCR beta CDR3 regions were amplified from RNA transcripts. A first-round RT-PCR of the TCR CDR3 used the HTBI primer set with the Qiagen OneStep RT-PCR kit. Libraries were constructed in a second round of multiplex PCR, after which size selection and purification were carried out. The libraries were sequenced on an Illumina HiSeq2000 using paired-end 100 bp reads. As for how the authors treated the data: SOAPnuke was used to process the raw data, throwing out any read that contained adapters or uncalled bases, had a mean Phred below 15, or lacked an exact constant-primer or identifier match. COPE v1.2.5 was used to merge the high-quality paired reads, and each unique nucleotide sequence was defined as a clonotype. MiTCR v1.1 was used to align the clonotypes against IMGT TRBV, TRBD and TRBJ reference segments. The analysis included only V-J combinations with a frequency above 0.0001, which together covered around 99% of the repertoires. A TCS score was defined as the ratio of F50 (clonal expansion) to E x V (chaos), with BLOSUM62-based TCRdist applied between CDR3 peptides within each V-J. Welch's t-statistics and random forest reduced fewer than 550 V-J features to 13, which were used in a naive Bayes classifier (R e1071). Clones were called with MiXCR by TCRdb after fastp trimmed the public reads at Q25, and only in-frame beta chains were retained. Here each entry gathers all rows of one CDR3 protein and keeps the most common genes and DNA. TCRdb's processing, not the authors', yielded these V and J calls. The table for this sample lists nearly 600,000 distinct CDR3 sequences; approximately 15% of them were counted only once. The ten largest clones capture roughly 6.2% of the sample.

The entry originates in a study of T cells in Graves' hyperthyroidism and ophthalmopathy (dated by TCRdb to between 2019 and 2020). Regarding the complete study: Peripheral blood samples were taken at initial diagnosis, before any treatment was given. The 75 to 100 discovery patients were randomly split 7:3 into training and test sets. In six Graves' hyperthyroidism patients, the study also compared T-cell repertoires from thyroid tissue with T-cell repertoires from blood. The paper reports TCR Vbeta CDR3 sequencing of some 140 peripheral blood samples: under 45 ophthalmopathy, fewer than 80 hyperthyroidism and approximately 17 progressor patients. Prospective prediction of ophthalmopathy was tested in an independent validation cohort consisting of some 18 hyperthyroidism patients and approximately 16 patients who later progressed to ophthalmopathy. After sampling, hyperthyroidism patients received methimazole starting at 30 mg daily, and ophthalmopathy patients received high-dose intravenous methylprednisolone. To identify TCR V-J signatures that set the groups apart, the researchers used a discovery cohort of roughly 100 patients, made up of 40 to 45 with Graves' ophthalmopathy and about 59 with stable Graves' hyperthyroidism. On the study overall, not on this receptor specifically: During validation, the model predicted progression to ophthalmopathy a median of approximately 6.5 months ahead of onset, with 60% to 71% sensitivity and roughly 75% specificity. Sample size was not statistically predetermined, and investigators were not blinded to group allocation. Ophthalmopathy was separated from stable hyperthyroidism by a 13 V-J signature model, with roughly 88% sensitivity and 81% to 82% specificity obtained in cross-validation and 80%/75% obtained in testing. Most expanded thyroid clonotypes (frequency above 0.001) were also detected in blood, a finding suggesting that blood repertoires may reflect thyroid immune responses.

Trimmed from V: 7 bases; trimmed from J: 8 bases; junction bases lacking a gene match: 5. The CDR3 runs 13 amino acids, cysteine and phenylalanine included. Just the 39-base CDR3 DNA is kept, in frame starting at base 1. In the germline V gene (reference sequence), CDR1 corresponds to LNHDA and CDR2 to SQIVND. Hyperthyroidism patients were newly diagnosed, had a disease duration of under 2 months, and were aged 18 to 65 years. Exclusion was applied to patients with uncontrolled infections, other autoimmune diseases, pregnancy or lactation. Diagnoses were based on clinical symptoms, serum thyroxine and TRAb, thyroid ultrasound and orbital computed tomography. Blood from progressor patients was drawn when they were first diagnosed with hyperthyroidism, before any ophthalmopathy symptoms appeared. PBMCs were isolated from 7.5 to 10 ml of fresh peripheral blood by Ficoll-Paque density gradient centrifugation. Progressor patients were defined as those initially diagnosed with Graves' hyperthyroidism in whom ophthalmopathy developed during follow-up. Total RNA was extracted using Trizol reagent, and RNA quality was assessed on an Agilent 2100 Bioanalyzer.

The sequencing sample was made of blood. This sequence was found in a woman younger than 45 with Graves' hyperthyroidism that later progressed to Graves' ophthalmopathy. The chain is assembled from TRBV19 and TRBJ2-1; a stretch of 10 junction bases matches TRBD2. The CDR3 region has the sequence CASMALAGYEQFF. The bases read TGTGCCAGTATGGCACTAGCGGGATATGAGCAGTTCTTC.